This T cell receptor beta chain came from a study of control samples from healthy donors and cancer patients. The assay was immunoSEQ multiplex PCR, and TCRdb's table has in-frame clones only and misses some. The top ten clones hold roughly 39% of a sample with tens of thousands of clones, roughly 84% of them seen once. CDR3 size: 13 residues. Germline CDR1 and CDR2: SGHRS and YFSETQ. V was clipped by 0 bases and J by 6 bases, with 7 bases between them. The rearrangement uses TRBV5-1 and TRBJ2-1; no definite D call. This clonotype originated in a man between 65 and 80 years old with lung cancer. The sample taken for sequencing was PBMCs. The CDR3 DNA follows: TGCGCCAGCAGCTTGGGGACCGGCAATGAGCAGTTCTTC. Translation: CASSLGTGNEQFF.